The sequence of this T cell receptor beta chain was determined in a study of T cells in Graves' hyperthyroidism and ophthalmopathy. The length of the CDR3 is 16 residues. J lost 6 bases, V lost 5 bases, and 4 bases had no gene match. Overall study results and limits: Among thyroid clonotypes expanded above 0.001, most also appeared in blood.

From RNA transcripts, TCR beta CDR3 regions were amplified. TCR CDR3 regions were first amplified by RT-PCR with HTBI primers. TCRdb re-called the multiplex PCR reads with MiXCR, one entry per CDR3 protein. The sample shows hundreds of thousands of distinct CDR3 sequences, 12% to 15% of them seen only once. Patients between 18 and 65 years old had hyperthyroidism, newly diagnosed and lasting under 2 months. This clonotype was found a few times. Its antigen is as yet unknown. Sequencing input: blood. V is TRBV12-3 or TRBV12-4 and J is TRBJ2-2; 15 bases agree with TRBD2. The clonotype was recovered from a woman aged 18-35 years with Graves' hyperthyroidism. The CDR3 here is CASSLGLAGGAGELFF. The CDR3 DNA reads TGTGCCAGCAGTCTGGGACTAGCGGGAGGCGCCGGGGAGCTGTTTTTT.